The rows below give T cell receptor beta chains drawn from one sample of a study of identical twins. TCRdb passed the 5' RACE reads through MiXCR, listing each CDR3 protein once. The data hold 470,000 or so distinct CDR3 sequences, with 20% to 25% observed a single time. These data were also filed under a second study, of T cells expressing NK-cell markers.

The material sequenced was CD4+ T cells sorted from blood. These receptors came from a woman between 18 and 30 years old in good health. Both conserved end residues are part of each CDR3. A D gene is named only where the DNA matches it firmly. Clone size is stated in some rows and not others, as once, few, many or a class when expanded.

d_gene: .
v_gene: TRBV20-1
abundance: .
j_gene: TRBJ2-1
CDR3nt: TGCAGTGCTAGCGGGGGCAGAACCAATGAGCAGTTCTTC
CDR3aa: CSASGGRTNEQFF

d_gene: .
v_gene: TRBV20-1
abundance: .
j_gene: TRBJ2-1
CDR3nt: TGCAGTGCTAGTTTAGAGTTTGACAATGAGCAGTTCTTC
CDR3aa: CSASLEFDNEQFF

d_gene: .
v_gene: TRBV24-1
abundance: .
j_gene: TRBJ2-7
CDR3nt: TGTGCCACCAGTGATTTGGGCAGCTTCTGGGCCTACGAGCAGTACTTC
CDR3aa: CATSDLGSFWAYEQYF

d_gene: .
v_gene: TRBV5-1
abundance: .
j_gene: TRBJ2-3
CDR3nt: TGCGCCAGCAGCTTCGCAGACACTGGGGGAACGACAGATACGCAGTATTTT
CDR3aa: CASSFADTGGTTDTQYF

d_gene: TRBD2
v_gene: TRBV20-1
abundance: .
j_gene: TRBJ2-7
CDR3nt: TGCAGTGCTGAGGGGGCGGGAGGGCGGACCTACGAGCAGTACTTC
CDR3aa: CSAEGAGGRTYEQYF

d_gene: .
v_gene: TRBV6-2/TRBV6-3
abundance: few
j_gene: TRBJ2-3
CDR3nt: TGTGCCAGCAGCTCCCGCCCTCACAGACTCAACGGGGATACGCAGTATTTT
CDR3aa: CASSSRPHRLNGDTQYF

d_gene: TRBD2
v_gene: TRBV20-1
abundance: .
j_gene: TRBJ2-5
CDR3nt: TGCAGTGCCCCGGGACTAGCGGGAGGGCCGGAGACCCAGTACTTC
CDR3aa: CSAPGLAGGPETQYF

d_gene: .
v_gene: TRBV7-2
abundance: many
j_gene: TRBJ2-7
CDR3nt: TGTGCCAGCAGCCTAACCGGCGAGCAGTACTTC
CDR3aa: CASSLTGEQYF

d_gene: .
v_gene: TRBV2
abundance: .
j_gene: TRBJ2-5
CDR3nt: TGTGCCAGCAGTGAATTTATGGGGGTCGAGACCCAGTACTTC
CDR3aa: CASSEFMGVETQYF

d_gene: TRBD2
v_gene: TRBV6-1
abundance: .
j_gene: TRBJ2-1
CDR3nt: TGTGCCAGCACCCAACCCCTAGCGGGGGGCTACAATGAGCAGTTCTTC
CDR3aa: CASTQPLAGGYNEQFF

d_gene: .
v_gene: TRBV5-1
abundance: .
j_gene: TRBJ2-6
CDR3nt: TGCGCCAGCAGAACGACCGGGGCCAGCTCTGGGGCCAACGTCCTGACTTTC
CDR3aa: CASRTTGASSGANVLTF

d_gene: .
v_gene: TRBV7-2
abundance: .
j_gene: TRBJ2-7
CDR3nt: TGTGCCTGTTTGGGCCGGAGCTCCTACGAGCAGTACTTC
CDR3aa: CACLGRSSYEQYF

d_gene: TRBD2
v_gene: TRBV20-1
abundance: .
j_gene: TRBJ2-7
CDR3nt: TGCAGTGCTAGACCCCTGAAGGGGACTAGCGGGAGCTCCTACGAGCAGTACTTC
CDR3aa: CSARPLKGTSGSSYEQYF

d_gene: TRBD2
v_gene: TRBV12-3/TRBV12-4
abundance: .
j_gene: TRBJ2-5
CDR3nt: TGTGCCAGCAGACGGGGACTAGCGGGAGCAGAGACCCAGTACTTC
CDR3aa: CASRRGLAGAETQYF

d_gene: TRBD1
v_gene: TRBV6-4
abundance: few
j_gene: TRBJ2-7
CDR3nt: TGTGCCAGCAGTCCCCGCCCGGGACAGGGTGTCCACGAGCAGTACTTC
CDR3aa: CASSPRPGQGVHEQYF

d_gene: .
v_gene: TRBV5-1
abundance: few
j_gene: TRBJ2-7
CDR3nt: TGCGCCAGCAGCTTGTTTAGGAGTCCGGGTGTCGACGAGCAGTACTTC
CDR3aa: CASSLFRSPGVDEQYF

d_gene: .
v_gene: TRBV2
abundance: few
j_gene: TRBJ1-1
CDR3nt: TGTGCCAGCACTCGGAGGAACACTGAAGCTTTCTTT
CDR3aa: CASTRRNTEAFF

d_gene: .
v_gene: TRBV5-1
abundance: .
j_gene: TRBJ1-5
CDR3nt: TGCGCCAGCAGCTTGGACGGTAATAGCAATCAGCCCCAGCATTTT
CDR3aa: CASSLDGNSNQPQHF

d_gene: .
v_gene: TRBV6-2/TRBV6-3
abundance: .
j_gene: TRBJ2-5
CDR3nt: TGTGCCAGCGTCCCGGGGGCCCAAGAGACCCAGTACTTC
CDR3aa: CASVPGAQETQYF

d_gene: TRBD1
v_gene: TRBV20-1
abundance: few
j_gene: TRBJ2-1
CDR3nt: TGCAGTGCGAGGACCCCCCGGGACAGGGCCAATGAGCAGTTCTTC
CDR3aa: CSARTPRDRANEQFF

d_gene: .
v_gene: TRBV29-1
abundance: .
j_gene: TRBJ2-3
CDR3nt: TGCAGCGTCCATTCCCCCACTAGCACAGATACGCAGTATTTT
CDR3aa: CSVHSPTSTDTQYF

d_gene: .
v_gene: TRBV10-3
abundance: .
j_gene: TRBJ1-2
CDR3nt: TGTGCCATCAGTGAGTCGAGGTCCGAAGGCTACACCTTC
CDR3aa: CAISESRSEGYTF

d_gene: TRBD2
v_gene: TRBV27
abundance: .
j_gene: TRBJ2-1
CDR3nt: TGTGCCAGCAAGGTCCGCAGCGGGGGGTCAATAAGCTCCTACAATGAGCAGTTCTTC
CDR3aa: CASKVRSGGSISSYNEQFF